The entry below describes one T cell receptor beta chain. The data derive from a study of control samples from healthy donors and cancer patients. The CDR3 covers 13 residues. V was pared by 6 bases and J by 3 bases, with 9 bases between. The germline CDR1 and CDR2 sequences are SEHNR and FQNEAQ (reference sequence). Using immunoSEQ multiplex PCR, the repertoire was profiled, and TCRdb retains in-frame clones only, with some absent. The repertoire holds 150,000 to 200,000 clones, with around 91% as singletons. This rearrangement joins TRBV7-9 to TRBJ2-1; the D gene is possibly TRBD1 (6 bases). Sequencing was performed on blood. This TCR derives from a woman aged 50 to 65 in good health. In DNA form, the CDR3 reads TGTGCCAGCAGGCAGGGGCGCTACAATGAGCAGTTCTTC. Its translation is CASRQGRYNEQFF.